The 14 T cell receptor beta chains presented below share a single source sample, sequenced in a study of CD8+CD57+ T cells in acquired aplastic anemia. All sequencing subjects had displayed CD8+CD57+ cell expansion on flow cytometry. Template material for TCR beta VDJ and CDR3 profiling consisted of genomic DNA. In TCRdb, the reads were re-called with MiXCR into one record per CDR3 protein. Of more than 150,000 distinct CDR3 sequences in the sample, over 40% are singletons; the top ten hold under 3.5%. Sequenced input: sorted CD4+, CD8+, or CD8+CD57+ T cells (not recorded which) from PBMCs. These receptors were collected from a human donor with aplastic anemia.

Sample share makes this clonotype medium-sized. The J gene is TRBJ2-5, the V gene TRBV29-1; D remains unclear. The CDR3 runs 13 residues. From germline, CDR1 is SQVTM and CDR2 ANQGSEA. Trimming cost V 0 bases and J 1 base, with 6 bases left between them. The CDR3 loop is CSVEEHGQETQYF. The DNA of the CDR3 is TGCAGCGTTGAAGAGCACGGCCAAGAGACCCAGTACTTC.

This clonotype was seen repeatedly, ten times or more. The genes are TRBV12-3 or TRBV12-4 and TRBJ1-1; D not resolved. The CDR3 is 15 amino acids. V lost 1 base to trimming and J lost 2 bases, with 11 bases between them. The CDR3 region is CASSLVGSSNTEAFF. The CDR3 DNA is TGTGCCAGCAGTTTAGTTGGCAGTTCCAACACTGAAGCTTTCTTT.

Many counts were recorded for this clonotype. The chain is built from TRBV5-1 and TRBJ1-1; D not certain. This CDR3 has 15 residues. The germline V gene has CDR1 SGHRS and CDR2 YFSETQ. The V gene lost 0 bases and the J gene lost 3 bases, with 12 bases spanning the gap. CDR3 sequence (DNA): TGCGCCAGCAGCTTGGCCCCGGGGTCCTACACTGAAGCTTTCTTT. This encodes CASSLAPGSYTEAFF.

V usage is TRBV2 and J usage is TRBJ2-1; possible D gene TRBD1, 5 bases. Between the trimmed V and J ends, which lost 7 bases and 0 bases, there was a span of 7 bases. This CDR3 spans 13 amino acids. Germline V gene sequence: CDR1 SNHLY, CDR2 FYNNEI. CDR3 coding DNA: TGTGCCAGCACAGACAGCTCCTACAATGAGCAGTTCTTC. This sequence encodes CASTDSSYNEQFF.

The chain combines TRBV2 with TRBJ1-6; D gene unclear. CDR1 is SNHLY, CDR2 FYNNEI, per germline. This CDR3 contains 15 residues. Trimming pared 7 bases from V and 0 bases from J, leaving 10 bases between. The chain's CDR3 is CASTGLYSYNSPLHF. The CDR3 nucleotides read TGTGCCAGCACTGGCTTATACTCCTATAATTCACCCCTCCACTTT.

This chain connects TRBV2 to TRBJ1-1, with D maybe TRBD1 (5 bases). This CDR3 spans 14 amino acids. Trimming stripped 6 bases from V and 0 bases from J, with 11 bases between. Germline V CDR1 and CDR2: SNHLY, FYNNEI. The CDR3 DNA reads TGTGCCAGCAGGGCAGGGTGGGTGAACACTGAAGCTTTCTTT. Its translation: CASRAGWVNTEAFF.

The table lists this clonotype with many counts. The chain is built from TRBV6-2 or TRBV6-3 and TRBJ1-1; possible D gene TRBD1, 6 bases. In germline, CDR1 is MNHEY, CDR2 SVGEGT. V was cut by 6 bases and J by 2 bases, with 10 bases left in between. The CDR3 has 13 residues. The CDR3, as DNA: TGTGCCAGCAGAAGGACAGACAACACTGAAGCTTTCTTT. Translated, it gives CASRRTDNTEAFF.

This clonotype was found many times. The chain links TRBV10-3 to TRBJ2-3; D might be TRBD2 (6 bases). The length of the CDR3 is 15 residues. V shed 5 bases and J shed 6 bases, with 18 bases lying between them. The germline V gene encodes CDR1 ENHRY and CDR2 SYGVKD. This CDR3 reads CAISTGTGAGDTQYF. CDR3 nucleotides: TGTGCCATCAGTACCGGGACCGGGGCGGGGGATACGCAGTATTTT.

The chain couples TRBV20-1 to TRBJ2-3, with 7 bases fitting TRBD2. This CDR3 is built from 13 residues. V trimming: 5 bases; J trimming: 4 bases; junction bases outside the gene matches: 6. CDR1 is DFQATT and CDR2 is SNEGSKA in the germline V gene (reference sequence). In DNA, the CDR3 is TGCAGTGCTGGCGGGGGTTGGTCAGATACGCAGTATTTT. Amino acid sequence: CSAGGGWSDTQYF.

This clonotype has a handful of counts. A much larger clone is a single base away; this may be a read error. The J gene is TRBJ1-4, the V gene TRBV7-9, with D hard to call. Germline CDR1 and CDR2: SEHNR and FQNEAQ (reference sequence). The germline V and J ends were trimmed by 4 bases and 0 bases, with 9 bases remaining between them. The CDR3 covers 15 residues. This CDR3 reads CASSSARATNEKLFF. For the CDR3, the DNA is TGTGCCAGCAGCTCTGCTAGGGCAACTAATGAAAAACTGTTTTTT.

In regard to this clonotype: The junction departs from germline at one end; a sequencing error may be responsible. The chain has TRBV25-1 and TRBJ2-5; the match to TRBD2 covers 8 bases. This CDR3 is built from 15 residues. The V gene's germline CDR1 is MGHDK and CDR2 SYGVNS. The CDR3 coding sequence is TGTGCCAGCAGTGATCCTGGGTCAGCGGGAGAGATCCAGTACTTC. This codes for CASSDPGSAGEIQYF.

The V call is TRBV18, the J call TRBJ2-5; D not resolved. Per germline, CDR1 KGHSH and CDR2 LQKENI. V was pared by 3 bases and J by 4 bases, with 12 bases between. This CDR3 has 14 amino acids. The CDR3: CASSPPSPPETQYF. The CDR3 nucleotides read TGTGCCAGCTCACCTCCCTCCCCCCCAGAGACCCAGTACTTC.

Regarding this clonotype: One junction end does not reproduce the germline sequence, and a read error may be involved. In DNA, the CDR3 is TGTGCCATCAGTGGGTTGCTGGGAGGAAACACAGATACGCAGTATTTC. This sequence encodes CAISGLLGGNTDTQYF. V gene TRBV10-3 combines with J gene TRBJ2-3; tentatively, D is TRBD2 (6 bases). CDR1 is ENHRY, CDR2 SYGVKD, per germline. The CDR3 consists of 16 residues.

The chain employs TRBV25-1 and TRBJ2-6; no reliable D call. Germline V gene sequence: CDR1 MGHDK, CDR2 SYGVNS. The CDR3 is 11 amino acids. V shed 4 bases and J shed 9 bases, with 4 bases lying between them. CDR3 bases: TGTGCCAGCAGTGTAAGCAACGTCCTGACTTTC. This codes for CASSVSNVLTF.